The 31 T cell receptor beta chains listed next were all sequenced from one sample in a study of immune evolution from preneoplasia to lung adenocarcinoma. TCRdb's table, derived via immunoSEQ multiplex PCR, lists solely in-frame clones and lacks some. The sample lists 7,500 to 10,000 clones; more than 70% were seen once. Sequenced material: FFPE lung adenocarcinoma in situ tissue. Every receptor here comes from a person aged 80 or older with lung adenocarcinoma.

The V gene is TRBV5-3, the J gene TRBJ2-1, with D perhaps matching TRBD2 (6 bases). TRBV5-3 is given ORF status, its function remaining uncertain. The length of the CDR3 is 16 residues. Trimming stripped 3 bases from V and 2 bases from J, with 15 bases between. The CDR3 loop reads CARSSSGLFPYNEQFF. CDR3 DNA: TGTGCCAGAAGCTCATCGGGACTCTTCCCCTACAATGAGCAGTTCTTC.

The V gene is TRBV6-5, the J gene TRBJ2-5; the D gene could be TRBD1 or TRBD2 (6 bases each). The germline V gene encodes CDR1 MNHEY and CDR2 SVGAGI. V was cut by 7 bases and J by 4 bases, with 19 bases left in between. The CDR3 length is 15 residues. DNA of the CDR3: TGTGCCAGCACCCCGCGTGGGGGGCTTGTAGAGACCCAGTACTTC. Protein: CASTPRGGLVETQYF.

This chain joins TRBV27 and TRBJ2-1; TRBD1 or TRBD2 may be the D gene (5 bases each). Germline CDR1 MNHEY, CDR2 SMNVEV (reference sequence). The V end was cut by 5 bases, the J end by 4 bases, with 18 bases between. This CDR3 spans 16 amino acids. The chain's CDR3 is CASSDTGRWVYNEQFF. CDR3 nucleotide sequence: TGTGCCAGCAGTGATACGGGACGCTGGGTTTACAATGAGCAGTTCTTC.

The rearrangement joins TRBV4-1 to TRBJ2-5; D unresolved. CDR1 and CDR2 (germline): MGHRA, YSYEKL. V was pared by 2 bases and J by 2 bases, with 9 bases between. This CDR3 has 14 amino acids. CDR3 DNA sequence: TGCGCCAGCAGCCAATCAGCGCAACAAGAGACCCAGTACTTC. It translates to CASSQSAQQETQYF.

Written as DNA, the CDR3 is TGTGCCAGCAGCGTCCGGGCAGGGGGAATTGGCTACACCTTC. It encodes CASSVRAGGIGYTF. The gene calls are TRBV5-6 and TRBJ1-2; TRBD1 matches at 7 bases. V lost 4 bases, J lost 7 bases, and 10 bases stayed unmatched. Germline CDR1 and CDR2: SGHDT and YYEEEE. This CDR3 comprises 14 residues.

The chain links TRBV6-6 to TRBJ1-1; D gene ambiguous. Germline V gene data show CDR1 as MNHNY and CDR2 as SVGAGI (reference sequence). This CDR3 has 13 amino acids. Trimming removed 6 bases at V and 0 bases at J, with 8 bases between. CDR3 DNA sequence: TGTGCCAGCAGAGGAAGCTTGAACACTGAAGCTTTCTTT. Translation gives CASRGSLNTEAFF.

This sequence joins TRBV2 and TRBJ2-1; the match to TRBD2 covers 8 bases. Germline V gene lookup returns CDR1 SNHLY and CDR2 FYNNEI. CDR3 length: 13 amino acids. Losses at the gene ends were 4 bases for V and 8 bases for J; bases not matched to a gene: 4. This CDR3 reads CASSGDSGDEQFF. In DNA, the CDR3 is TGTGCCAGCAGTGGGGATAGCGGGGATGAGCAGTTCTTC.

The CDR3 loop reads CATSRGLTSGAYLAKNIQYF. The CDR3 region has the DNA TGTGCCACCAGCAGAGGATTAACTAGCGGGGCGTATTTAGCCAAAAACATTCAGTACTTC. The J gene is TRBJ2-4, the V gene TRBV15; 10 positions agree with TRBD2. The J segment lost 0 bases and the V segment lost 1 base, leaving 12 bases of the junction unmatched. The CDR3 runs to 20 residues. Germline assignment: CDR1 LNHNV and CDR2 YYDKDF (reference sequence).

This clone was counted only a few times. The chain is built from TRBV7-3 and TRBJ1-5; D is undetermined. In germline, CDR1 is SGHTA, CDR2 FQGTGA. The length of the CDR3 is 15 residues. The V end was cut by 8 bases, the J end by 2 bases, with 16 bases between. The CDR3 loop is CASFMDGGGNQPQHF. The CDR3 nucleotides read TGTGCCAGCTTCATGGATGGTGGAGGCAATCAGCCCCAGCATTTT.

This rearrangement joins TRBV11-2 to TRBJ2-4; perhaps D is TRBD1 or TRBD2 (5 bases each). Per germline, CDR1 SGHAT and CDR2 FQNNGV. V lost 0 bases, J lost 11 bases, and 11 bases lay in between. There are 13 residues in the CDR3. The CDR3 nucleotides are TGTGCCAGCAGCTTAGATCTGGGGGACGTTCAGTACTTC. This codes for CASSLDLGDVQYF.

The CDR3 loop reads CASSAGDSSFQPQHF. CDR3 DNA sequence: TGTGCCAGCAGTGCGGGTGACAGTAGTTTTCAGCCCCAGCATTTT. The chain combines TRBV6-1 with TRBJ1-5; TRBD1 might be the D (5 bases). The V gene lost 4 bases and the J gene lost 6 bases, with 16 bases spanning the gap. CDR1 is MNHNS, CDR2 SASEGT, per germline. The CDR3 covers 15 residues.

The chain uses TRBV11-3 and TRBJ2-2; TRBD2 is a possible D gene (6 bases). The CDR3 is 13 residues long. Per germline, CDR1 SGHNT and CDR2 YENEEA. The germline V and J ends were trimmed by 4 bases and 5 bases, with 8 bases remaining between them. The CDR3: CASSWGETGELFF. Written as DNA, the CDR3 is TGTGCCAGCAGCTGGGGGGAAACCGGGGAGCTGTTTTTT. Based on the CDR3 plus reference TRBV11-3 and TRBJ2-2, the full variable domain is EAGVVQSPRYKIIEKKQPVAFWCNPISGHNTLYWYLQNLGQGPELLIRYENEEAVDDSQLPKDRFSAERLKGVDSTLKIQPAELGDSAVYLCASSWGETGELFFGEGSRLTVL.

This clone was seen a single time. V usage is TRBV6-5 and J usage is TRBJ1-6; D perhaps matches TRBD1 (5 bases). CDR1 is MNHEY and CDR2 is SVGAGI in the germline V gene. The CDR3 loop spans 15 amino acids. V was trimmed by 6 bases and J by 3 bases, leaving 12 bases between them. CDR3 in DNA: TGTGCCAGCAGCCGGGACCGTTACTATAATTCACCCCTCCACTTT. Protein: CASSRDRYYNSPLHF.

There are a few counts of this clone. This chain connects TRBV4-3 to TRBJ2-1, with D possibly TRBD2 on 5 matching bases. CDR1 LGHNA and CDR2 YSLEER come from the germline V gene. This CDR3 has 12 amino acids. The germline V and J ends were trimmed by 3 bases and 9 bases, with 9 bases remaining between them. CDR3 residues: CASSHASGEQFF. The CDR3, as DNA: TGCGCCAGCAGCCATGCCAGCGGTGAGCAGTTCTTC.

This clone is classed as medium-sized. This chain links TRBV5-1 with TRBJ1-5; D remains unclear. The CDR3 runs 13 residues. The germline gives CDR1 SGHRS, CDR2 YFSETQ. Trimming left V 0 bases short and J 7 bases short, with 8 bases between. For the CDR3, the DNA is TGCGCCAGCAGCTTGGGGGTTGAGCAGCCCCAGCATTTT. Amino acid sequence: CASSLGVEQPQHF.

In its sample, this clone was seen once. The chain carries TRBV5-4 and TRBJ1-1, with a possible D match to TRBD1 (5 bases). Deletions cut 2 bases from V and 4 bases from J, with 15 bases between. The CDR3 is 15 residues long. Germline V lookup: CDR1 SGHNT, CDR2 YYREEE (reference sequence). The CDR3: CASSFDIGAGTEAFF. The CDR3 coding sequence is TGTGCCAGCAGCTTTGACATAGGGGCTGGCACTGAAGCTTTCTTT.

The chain uses TRBV7-6 and TRBJ2-2; D is ambiguous. Germline CDR1 and CDR2: SGHVS and FNYEAQ. Trimming shortened V by 1 base and J by 0 bases, and 9 bases separated the two germline ends. This CDR3 contains 16 residues. The CDR3 nucleotides are TGTGCCAGCAGCTTAGGGCACTACGCGAACACCGGGGAGCTGTTTTTT. Amino acids: CASSLGHYANTGELFF.

This chain uses TRBV7-2 with TRBJ1-6; tentatively, D is TRBD1 (6 bases). V lost 3 bases and J 9 bases, leaving 12 bases between the germline ends. The length of the CDR3 is 14 residues. CDR1 is SGHTA, CDR2 FQGNSA, per germline. CDR3 sequence: CASSFQGQGSPLHF. The CDR3 DNA reads as TGTGCCAGCAGCTTCCAGGGGCAGGGTTCACCCCTCCACTTT.

V is TRBV6-1 and J is TRBJ2-5, with D perhaps TRBD1 (5 bases). The ends were cut back, 3 bases at V and 0 bases at J, with 8 bases in the middle. This CDR3 contains 14 residues. CDR1 and CDR2 from the germline V gene are MNHNS and SASEGT. DNA of the CDR3: TGTGCCAGCAGTGAGACAGATTACCAAGAGACCCAGTACTTC. As protein: CASSETDYQETQYF.

Remarks on this clone: One end of the junction varies from germline; a read error may be responsible. The chain has TRBV7-2 and TRBJ1-3; D is possibly TRBD1 (5 bases). CDR1 is SGHTA, CDR2 FQGNSA, per germline. The CDR3 spans 16 residues. The CDR3 bases are TGTGTCAGCAGCTTAGCGGTGGGGGTGCAAGGAAACACCATATATTTT. This encodes CVSSLAVGVQGNTIYF.

The chain combines TRBV7-6 with TRBJ2-5; TRBD2 agrees at 8 bases. Germline CDR1 and CDR2: SGHVS and FNYEAQ. V shed 5 bases, J shed 2 bases, and the junction held 7 bases outside the gene matches. This CDR3 region has 15 residues. The CDR3 spells CASSPSGSAQETQYF. The CDR3 bases are TGTGCCAGCAGCCCTAGCGGGTCCGCGCAAGAGACCCAGTACTTC.

V gene TRBV5-6 combines with J gene TRBJ2-5, with D perhaps being TRBD1 or TRBD2 (6 bases each). CDR1 and CDR2 (germline): SGHDT, YYEEEE. The CDR3 totals 16 residues. V dropped 7 bases and J dropped 4 bases, with 23 bases sitting between them. In DNA, the CDR3 is TGTGCCAGCGGCATGCGCTATGAGGGGGGAAGAGAGACCCAGTACTTC. It specifies CASGMRYEGGRETQYF.

With respect to this clone: The junction differs from germline at one of its ends, possibly a read error. The rearrangement uses TRBV6-1 and TRBJ1-1; D possibly corresponds to TRBD1 (6 bases). The CDR3 covers 16 residues. Germline-derived CDR1 and CDR2 are MNHNS and SASEGT. CDR3 nucleotide sequence: TGTGCCAACAGTGAATGGGGGGGGCCAGGGAACACTGAAGCTTTCTTT. It is translated as CANSEWGGPGNTEAFF.

J is TRBJ2-1 and V is TRBV7-9, with D tentatively TRBD2 (6 bases). This CDR3 has 13 amino acids. CDR1 and CDR2 from the germline V gene are SEHNR and FQNEAQ (reference sequence). The V end was cut by 2 bases, the J end by 6 bases, with 8 bases between. The CDR3 here is CASSLQGGNEQFF. CDR3 in DNA: TGTGCCAGCAGCTTACAGGGAGGCAATGAGCAGTTCTTC.

The rearrangement joins TRBV6-6 to TRBJ1-5; 9 nucleotides align to TRBD1. This CDR3 comprises 14 residues. Germline CDR1 reads MNHNY; CDR2 reads SVGAGI (reference sequence). After removal of 9 bases from V and 6 bases from J, the junction contained 9 bases not matched to a gene. Written as DNA, the CDR3 is TGTGCCAGTCTTGCCGGGACAGGGATTCAGCCCCAGCATTTT. It specifies CASLAGTGIQPQHF.

The J gene is TRBJ1-1, the V gene TRBV28; the D is unclear. Germline V lookup: CDR1 MDHEN, CDR2 SYDVKM. The CDR3 contains 13 residues. Trimming removed 5 bases from V and 4 bases from J, with 11 bases in between. In DNA, the CDR3 is TGTGCCAGCAGTATGGTTCATGGCACTGAAGCTTTCTTT. Translation gives CASSMVHGTEAFF.

The chain has TRBV27 and TRBJ1-6; 9 bases are shared with TRBD1. The junction had 10 bases not matched to a gene; V was cut back by 2 bases and J by 8 bases. There are 17 residues in the CDR3. The V gene's germline CDR1 is MNHEY and CDR2 SMNVEV (reference sequence). The DNA for the CDR3 is TGTGCCAGCAGTTTAAATTGGGACAGGGTATTGGATTCACCCCTCCACTTT. This sequence encodes CASSLNWDRVLDSPLHF.

V gene TRBV5-1 combines with J gene TRBJ2-3; 13 positions agree with TRBD2. Germline-derived CDR1 and CDR2 are SGHRS and YFSETQ. V lost 5 bases and J lost 6; bases outside the gene matches: 3. There are 14 residues in the CDR3. CDR3 sequence (DNA): TGCGCCAGCAGACAGGGACTAGCGGGGGATACGCAGTATTTT. It is translated as CASRQGLAGDTQYF. Full variable domain (rest looked up from reference TRBV5-1 and TRBJ2-3): KAGVTQTPRYLIKTRGQQVTLSCSPISGHRSVSWYQQTPGQGLQFLFEYFSETQRNKGNFPGRFSGRQFSNSRSEMNVSTLELGDSALYLCASRQGLAGDTQYFGPGTRLTVL.

The gene calls are TRBV7-2 and TRBJ1-1; 7 bases are a match to TRBD1. The V gene end was trimmed by 5 bases and the J gene end by 0 bases; junction bases not matched to a gene: 15. Per the germline V gene, CDR1 is SGHTA and CDR2 is FQGNSA. There are 18 residues in the CDR3. CDR3: CASSPSRGQGDVNTEAFF. The CDR3 coding sequence is TGTGCCAGCAGCCCTAGTAGGGGGCAGGGTGATGTGAACACTGAAGCTTTCTTT.

This chain joins TRBV7-2 and TRBJ2-3; TRBD2 agrees at 7 bases. The CDR3 consists of 14 residues. V lost 2 bases to trimming and J lost 3 bases; unmatched junction nucleotides: 2. From germline, CDR1 is SGHTA and CDR2 FQGNSA. DNA of the CDR3: TGTGCCAGCAGCTTATTACTAGCGACAGATACGCAGTATTTT. Its protein product is CASSLLLATDTQYF.

This chain links TRBV7-9 with TRBJ2-5; the D gene is possibly TRBD1 (5 bases). The CDR3 length is 12 residues. CDR1 and CDR2 from the germline V gene are SEHNR and FQNEAQ (reference sequence). Trimming took off 8 bases at V and 1 base at J, with 8 bases between the two ends. The CDR3 region has the DNA TGTGCCAGCGCTAGGGGCCAAGAGACCCAGTACTTC. It codes for CASARGQETQYF.